The T cell receptor beta chain under discussion was sequenced for a study of T cell changes during pregnancy in multiple sclerosis. Libraries were prepared by immunoSEQ multiplex PCR; TCRdb keeps only in-frame clonotypes and omits some of them. The data hold roughly 55,000 clones, with roughly 90% observed a single time. The germline CDR1 and CDR2 sequences are MNHNY and SVGAGI (reference sequence). Trimming pared 2 bases from V and 2 bases from J, leaving 12 bases between. The CDR3 totals 15 residues. The TCR was taken from a female donor in good health, enrolled as a control in a pregnancy study. V is TRBV6-6 and J is TRBJ1-2; D call uncertain. Sequences were derived from CD4+ T cells from peripheral blood mononuclear cells, sampled after pregnancy. CDR3 residues: CASSYKLSQNYGYTF. For the CDR3, the DNA is TGTGCCAGCAGTTACAAGTTGTCACAGAACTATGGCTACACCTTC.